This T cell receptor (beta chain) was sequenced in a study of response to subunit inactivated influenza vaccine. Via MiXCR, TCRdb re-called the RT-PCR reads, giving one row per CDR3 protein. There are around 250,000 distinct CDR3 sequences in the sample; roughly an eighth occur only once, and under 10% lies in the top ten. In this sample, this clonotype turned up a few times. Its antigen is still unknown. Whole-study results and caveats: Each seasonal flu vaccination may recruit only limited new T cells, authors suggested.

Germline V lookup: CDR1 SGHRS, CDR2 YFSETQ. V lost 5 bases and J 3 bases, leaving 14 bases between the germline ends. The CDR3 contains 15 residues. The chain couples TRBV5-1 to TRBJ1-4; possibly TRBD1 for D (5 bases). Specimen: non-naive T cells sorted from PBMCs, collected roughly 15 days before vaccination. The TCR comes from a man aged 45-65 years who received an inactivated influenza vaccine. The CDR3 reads CASRPTTGPNEKLFF. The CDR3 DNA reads TGCGCCAGCAGACCTACTACGGGACCTAATGAAAAACTGTTTTTT.